This T cell receptor beta chain was sequenced for a study of T cells in localized non-small cell lung cancer. Study-wide results and limits: With higher T cell density in blood came longer overall survival.

About this clone itself: Antigen: not known.

The assay was immunoSEQ multiplex PCR, and TCRdb's table has in-frame clones only and misses some. This sample has tens of thousands of clones; more than 70% occur once, and the top ten carry around 4%. The germline V gene has CDR1 MNHEY and CDR2 SVGAGI. Trimming cost V 6 bases and J 4 bases, with 9 bases left between them. This CDR3 comprises 12 residues. This TCR derives from a woman aged 35 to 69 with stage I lung adenocarcinoma. The chain couples TRBV6-5 to TRBJ1-1; a weak D match, TRBD1 (6 bases). This specimen was peripheral blood, taken before any cancer treatment. In DNA form, the CDR3 reads TGTGCCAGCAGACAGGGTCGCACTGAAGCTTTCTTT. Encoded protein: CASRQGRTEAFF.